The 18 T cell receptor beta chains given below trace back to one sample, sequenced in a study of blood T cell repertoires in COVID-19. Only in-frame clones appear in the TCRdb table, and some are missing; sequencing was by immunoSEQ multiplex PCR. The top ten hold approximately 4.1% of the sample, which has about 350,000 clones, roughly nine tenths seen once. The sequenced sample consisted of peripheral blood. The receptors come from a woman in her fifties or sixties with COVID-19, enrolled during active disease.

This chain connects TRBV7-2 to TRBJ1-1; D gene uncertain. Germline CDR1 and CDR2: SGHTA and FQGNSA. The V and J ends lost 9 bases and 8 bases respectively, with 16 bases between them. CDR3 length: 12 amino acids. The CDR3 sequence: CASANQRWEAFF. The CDR3 nucleotides are TGTGCCAGTGCAAACCAGCGCTGGGAAGCTTTCTTT.

The chain carries TRBV5-1 and TRBJ1-4; unclear D gene. V was clipped by 4 bases and J by 2 bases, with 12 bases between them. CDR1 and CDR2 (germline): SGHRS, YFSETQ. There are 15 residues in the CDR3. In nucleotides, the CDR3 is TGCGCCAGCAGCCGAGCGGCGATCACTAATGAAAAACTGTTTTTT. Amino acid sequence: CASSRAAITNEKLFF.

This clone appeared once. The rearrangement joins TRBV5-6 to TRBJ2-3; TRBD2 agrees at 8 bases. The germline gives CDR1 SGHDT, CDR2 YYEEEE. Losses at the gene ends were 3 bases for V and 1 base for J; bases not matched to a gene: 13. The CDR3 spans 18 residues. The CDR3 region has the DNA TGTGCCAGCAGCTGGCCCAGCGGGGGCCTTAGTGGCACAGATACGCAGTATTTT. This sequence encodes CASSWPSGGLSGTDTQYF.

The chain is built from TRBV19 and TRBJ2-1; 7 bases line up with TRBD1. The J segment lost 6 bases and the V segment lost 1 base, leaving 6 bases of the junction unmatched. The CDR3 runs 15 residues. In germline, CDR1 is LNHDA, CDR2 SQIVND (reference sequence). The CDR3 DNA follows: TGTGCCAGTAGTATAGGTGGAGCAGGGGGCAATGAGCAGTTCTTC. It is translated as CASSIGGAGGNEQFF.

CDR3 sequence (DNA): TGCGCCAGCAGTCACAGGGGGCAAGGTGGCTACACCTTC. As protein: CASSHRGQGGYTF. The chain couples TRBV5-1 to TRBJ1-2; 9 bases are shared with TRBD1. The CDR3 is 13 residues long. The ends lost 5 bases at V and 7 bases at J; junction bases unmatched: 6. CDR1 and CDR2 from the germline V gene are SGHRS and YFSETQ.

The chain links TRBV6-6 to TRBJ1-4, with 9 bases that match TRBD1. The junction had 6 bases not matched to a gene; V was cut back by 4 bases and J by 6 bases. The CDR3 totals 15 residues. Per the germline V gene, CDR1 is MNHNY and CDR2 is SVGAGI (reference sequence). The CDR3: CASSSYRGRDEKLFF. The CDR3 DNA reads as TGTGCCAGCAGTTCCTACAGGGGGCGTGATGAAAAACTGTTTTTT.

This clone was counted a few times. The rearrangement uses TRBV5-1 and TRBJ1-6; 10 nucleotides match TRBD1. Germline V lookup: CDR1 SGHRS, CDR2 YFSETQ. V lost 3 bases and J lost 12; bases outside the gene matches: 6. The CDR3 sequence is 14 residues long. This CDR3 reads CASSSGTGELPLHF. The CDR3 bases are TGCGCCAGCAGCTCTGGGACAGGGGAGTTACCCCTCCACTTT.

The rearrangement uses TRBV18 and TRBJ2-7; D may be TRBD2 (6 bases). The germline V gene encodes CDR1 KGHSH and CDR2 LQKENI. V lost 0 bases, J lost 1 base, and 7 bases lay in between. This CDR3 comprises 14 residues. Written as DNA, the CDR3 is TGTGCCAGCTCACCACCGCGGGGTTCCTACGAGCAGTACTTC. Protein: CASSPPRGSYEQYF. Full variable domain (remainder filled in from reference TRBV18 and TRBJ2-7): NAGVMQNPRHLVRRRGQEARLRCSPMKGHSHVYWYRQLPEEGLKFMVYLQKENIIDESGMPKERFSAEFPKEGPSILRIQQVVRGDSAAYFCASSPPRGSYEQYFGPGTRLTVT.

The CDR3 reads CSVEGGSGARYGYTF. Written as DNA, the CDR3 is TGCAGCGTTGAAGGGGGTTCTGGGGCGAGGTATGGCTACACCTTC. V and J are TRBV29-1 and TRBJ1-2, with a possible D match to TRBD1 (5 bases). The CDR3 contains 15 residues. Germline values: CDR1 SQVTM, CDR2 ANQGSEA. V was shortened by 1 base and J by 5 bases, with 17 bases between the two germline ends.

This chain links TRBV6-6 with TRBJ1-2; TRBD1 matches 7 bases. Looked up from germline, CDR1 is MNHNY and CDR2 is SVGAGI (reference sequence). Germline trimming cut 5 bases from V and 4 bases from J; bases unmatched to any gene: 13. The CDR3 is made up of 16 amino acids. DNA of the CDR3: TGTGCCAGCAGTCGAGATTCGGGACAGCGCCCCTATGGCTACACCTTC. It encodes CASSRDSGQRPYGYTF.

The V and J genes are TRBV14 and TRBJ2-5; 7 bases agree with TRBD1. V shed 4 bases and J 5 bases; nucleotides not matched to a gene: 7. CDR1 is SGHDN and CDR2 is FVKESK in the germline V gene. The CDR3 sequence is 14 residues long. The CDR3 reads CASSRQQGRETQYF. CDR3 nucleotides: TGTGCCAGCAGCCGACAACAGGGGCGGGAGACCCAGTACTTC.

As for this clone: Other DNA variants within this sample encode the same CDR3. The V and J genes are TRBV5-6 and TRBJ1-3; D unresolved. This CDR3 spans 14 amino acids. Germline CDR1 is SGHDT and CDR2 is YYEEEE. Trimming shortened V by 4 bases and J by 0 bases, and 8 bases separated the two germline ends. CDR3 region: CASSPLNSGNTIYF. The CDR3 nucleotides are TGTGCCAGCAGCCCGCTAAACTCTGGAAACACCATATATTTT.

This chain uses TRBV9 with TRBJ1-3, with TRBD1 identical over 7 bases. Looked up from germline, CDR1 is SGDLS and CDR2 is YYNGEE. The CDR3 loop spans 17 amino acids. The J segment lost 5 bases and the V segment lost 7 bases, leaving 18 bases of the junction unmatched. Here the CDR3 reads CASARNPIQGSRNTIYF. CDR3 sequence (DNA): TGTGCCAGCGCCAGAAATCCGATACAGGGGTCCCGAAACACCATATATTTT. Supplemented by reference TRBV9 and TRBJ1-3, the full variable domain reads DSGVTQTPKHLITATGQRVTLRCSPRSGDLSVYWYQQSLDQGLQFLIQYYNGEERAKGNILERFSAQQFPDLHSELNLSSLELGDSALYFCASARNPIQGSRNTIYFGEGSWLTVV.

This clone was seen more than once but under ten times. This chain links TRBV10-3 with TRBJ1-2, with D possibly being TRBD1 (6 bases). Trimming shortened V by 4 bases and J by 4 bases, and 13 bases separated the two germline ends. The V gene's germline CDR1 is ENHRY and CDR2 SYGVKD. This CDR3 contains 14 residues. CDR3 in DNA: TGTGCCATCAGTGGGGAGGGGGAAGGCTATGGCTACACCTTC. Amino acid sequence: CAISGEGEGYGYTF.

The rearrangement joins TRBV6-6 to TRBJ1-5; D may be TRBD1 (5 bases). The V end lost 6 bases, the J end lost 0 bases, and 12 bases lay between the germline ends. The CDR3 runs 15 residues. Looked up from germline, CDR1 is MNHNY and CDR2 is SVGAGI (reference sequence). CDR3 bases: TGTGCCAGCAGCGAGATTGGGGCTAGCAATCAGCCCCAGCATTTT. The encoded protein is CASSEIGASNQPQHF.

V is TRBV5-1 and J is TRBJ2-5; TRBD1 aligns across 8 bases. The CDR3 covers 14 residues. The V and J ends lost 3 bases and 1 base, in that order; junction bases with no gene match: 2. CDR1 is SGHRS and CDR2 is YFSETQ in the germline V gene. The chain's CDR3 is CASSYGQGQETQYF. Written as DNA, the CDR3 is TGCGCCAGCAGCTACGGACAGGGCCAAGAGACCCAGTACTTC. Supplemented by reference TRBV5-1 and TRBJ2-5, the full variable domain reads KAGVTQTPRYLIKTRGQQVTLSCSPISGHRSVSWYQQTPGQGLQFLFEYFSETQRNKGNFPGRFSGRQFSNSRSEMNVSTLELGDSALYLCASSYGQGQETQYFGPGTRLLVL.

The V call is TRBV6-5, the J call TRBJ1-2; the match to TRBD1 covers 9 bases. Germline trimming cut 6 bases from V and 4 bases from J; bases unmatched to any gene: 9. Germline V gene sequence: CDR1 MNHEY, CDR2 SVGAGI. This CDR3 region has 15 residues. CDR3 DNA sequence: TGTGCCAGCAGGCAACCCGGGACAGGGATCTATGGCTACACCTTC. Translation: CASRQPGTGIYGYTF.

The chain is built from TRBV27 and TRBJ1-4; D may be TRBD1 (6 bases). V was pared by 5 bases and J by 7 bases, with 17 bases between. The CDR3 runs to 15 residues. Germline V gene sequence: CDR1 MNHEY, CDR2 SMNVEV (reference sequence). The CDR3 DNA sequence: TGTGCCAGCAGTCCACGACCGCAGGGGAGTGAAAAACTGTTTTTT. This sequence encodes CASSPRPQGSEKLFF.